This entry describes one T cell receptor beta chain. TCRdb re-analysed the RT-PCR reads in MiXCR, keeping a single row per CDR3 protein. This sample has hundreds of thousands of distinct CDR3 sequences, with 13% to 15% found just once. V was cut by 1 base and J by 1 base, with 7 bases left in between. The CDR3 loop spans 14 amino acids. CDR1 is MNHEY, CDR2 SVGEGT, per germline. The specimen was memory CD4+ T cells from blood. The chain employs TRBV6-2 or TRBV6-3 and TRBJ2-5; D ambiguous. This TCR was sampled from a female donor in good health, serving as a healthy control. Here the CDR3 reads CASSYFRVQETQYF. The DNA for the CDR3 is TGTGCCAGCAGTTACTTCCGCGTCCAAGAGACCCAGTACTTC.